Below are 26 T cell receptor beta chains sequenced from a single sample in a study of T cells and Merkel cell carcinoma outcomes. Only in-frame clones appear in the TCRdb table, and some are missing; sequencing was by immunoSEQ multiplex PCR. The profile covers roughly 16,000 clones, with about four fifths appearing a single time and 7% to 9% taken by the ten largest. The sample taken for sequencing was tumor tissue from Merkel cell carcinoma. The source is a human donor with Merkel cell carcinoma.

Of note for this clone: Relative to the germline gene, one junction end is altered; a read error may explain this. Other DNA sequences in this specimen translate into the identical CDR3. This sequence joins TRBV5-1 and TRBJ1-6; maybe TRBD1 (5 bases). CDR3 size: 13 residues. Per germline, CDR1 SGHRS and CDR2 YFSETQ. CDR3 sequence reads: CASTEGYNSPLHF. In DNA, the CDR3 is TGCGCCAGCACAGAGGGGTATAATTCACCCCTCCATTTT.

The V gene is TRBV6-1, the J gene TRBJ1-2; TRBD1 is a possible D gene (5 bases). The CDR3 length is 13 residues. Per germline, CDR1 MNHNS and CDR2 SASEGT. V lost 1 base to trimming and J lost 6 bases, with 9 bases between them. The CDR3 loop is CASSEEPGNGYTF. CDR3 coding DNA: TGTGCCAGCAGTGAAGAGCCAGGGAATGGCTACACCTTC.

The chain recombines TRBV5-5 with TRBJ1-2, with 7 bases fitting TRBD1. With 2 bases clipped from V and 2 bases from J, the junction kept 3 bases outside the gene matches. Germline values: CDR1 SGHKS, CDR2 YYEKEE (reference sequence). This CDR3 is 14 amino acids long. The CDR3 loop is CASSFDRDNYGYTF. CDR3 DNA: TGTGCCAGCAGCTTTGACAGGGACAACTATGGCTACACCTTC. The whole variable domain, filled in from reference TRBV5-5 and TRBJ1-2, reads DAGVTQSPTHLIKTRGQQVTLRCSPISGHKSVSWYQQVLGQGPQFIFQYYEKEERGRGNFPDRFSARQFPNYSSELNVNALLLGDSALYLCASSFDRDNYGYTFGSGTRLTVV.

CDR3 nucleotide sequence: TGTGCCTCATTAGGGGCTTCCTACGAGCAGTACTTC. Protein: CASLGASYEQYF. The chain couples TRBV27 to TRBJ2-7; weak D call: TRBD1 (5 bases). The germline V and J ends were trimmed by 11 bases and 1 base, with 12 bases remaining between them. This CDR3 has 12 residues. The germline V gene has CDR1 MNHEY and CDR2 SMNVEV (reference sequence).

CDR3 coding DNA: TGTGCCACCCAGGGAGGGGAAAACACTGAAGCTTTCTTT. Amino acid sequence: CATQGGENTEAFF. The chain uses TRBV28 and TRBJ1-1; weak D call: TRBD1 (5 bases). Germline CDR1 is MDHEN and CDR2 is SYDVKM. The CDR3 loop spans 13 amino acids. Trimming cost V 10 bases and J 2 bases, with 14 bases left between them.

In the case of this clone: This same CDR3 is encoded by further DNA sequences in the sample. The chain employs TRBV4-2 and TRBJ2-5; 9 positions match TRBD1. Germline loops: CDR1 LGHNA, CDR2 YNFKEQ. The CDR3 covers 16 residues. V lost 1 base to trimming and J lost 5 bases; unmatched junction nucleotides: 8. CDR3 sequence (DNA): TGTGCCAGCAGCCAAGTTCTAACAGGGGGCGGGGAGACCCAGTACTTC. It is translated as CASSQVLTGGGETQYF.

The rearrangement joins TRBV9 to TRBJ2-1; 8 bases match TRBD1. Germline CDR1 and CDR2: SGDLS and YYNGEE. The CDR3 contains 15 residues. V trimming: 0 bases; J trimming: 4 bases; junction bases outside the gene matches: 3. In DNA form, the CDR3 reads TGTGCCAGCAGCGTAGCTACAGGGGGTTACAATGAGCAGTTCTTC. Encoded protein: CASSVATGGYNEQFF.

The rearrangement uses TRBV19 and TRBJ1-5; 7 nucleotides align to TRBD1. The germline gives CDR1 LNHDA, CDR2 SQIVND (reference sequence). J was trimmed by 9 bases and V by 3 bases; bases with no gene match: 8. The CDR3 consists of 14 residues. CDR3 region: CASSIDRDVSPQHF. CDR3 bases: TGTGCCAGTAGTATCGACAGGGACGTATCGCCCCAGCATTTT.

DNA for the CDR3: TGTGCCAGCAACGGACTAGAGTCAACCGGGGAGCTGTTTTTT. Protein: CASNGLESTGELFF. The chain couples TRBV7-9 to TRBJ2-2, with 7 bases that match TRBD2. Germline values: CDR1 SEHNR, CDR2 FQNEAQ (reference sequence). Trimming removed 7 bases from V and 5 bases from J; junction bases left unmatched: 7. This CDR3 region has 14 residues.

The chain has TRBV5-4 and TRBJ2-5, with D possibly being TRBD2 (6 bases). Germline CDR1 reads SGHNT; CDR2 reads YYREEE (reference sequence). There are 13 residues in the CDR3. The V and J ends lost 4 bases and 5 bases respectively, with 12 bases between them. The CDR3 DNA reads as TGTGCCAGCAGCGGGGACTTGGGGGAGACCCAGTACTTC. Protein sequence: CASSGDLGETQYF.

This clone is a singleton in its sample. The rearrangement uses TRBV11-2 and TRBJ2-7; D gene uncertain. Between the trimmed V and J ends, which lost 0 bases and 0 bases, there was a span of 9 bases. From germline, CDR1 is SGHAT and CDR2 FQNNGV. The CDR3 is 15 residues long. The CDR3 loop reads CASSLEVGSSYEQYF. DNA of the CDR3: TGTGCCAGCAGCTTAGAGGTCGGCAGCTCCTACGAGCAGTACTTC.

This clone came up once. The chain carries TRBV7-9 and TRBJ1-1; 11 bases are a match to TRBD1. The germline gives CDR1 SEHNR, CDR2 FQNEAQ (reference sequence). The CDR3 loop spans 16 amino acids. After removal of 5 bases from V and 5 bases from J, the junction contained 10 bases not matched to a gene. The DNA of the CDR3 is TGTGCCAGCAGCGCTTCCGGGACAGGGGGTGGGACTGAAGCTTTCTTT. Its protein is CASSASGTGGGTEAFF.

This chain uses TRBV7-9 with TRBJ2-7; 7 bases map to TRBD2. Germline assignment: CDR1 SEHNR and CDR2 FQNEAQ (reference sequence). The CDR3 spans 13 residues. Losses at the gene ends were 5 bases for V and 6 bases for J; bases not matched to a gene: 7. CDR3 residues: CASSRPGGREQYF. In DNA, the CDR3 is TGTGCCAGCAGCCGGCCGGGGGGTCGCGAGCAGTACTTC.

The chain couples TRBV4-1 to TRBJ1-6; D gene ambiguous. The CDR3 length is 14 residues. Germline CDR1 is MGHRA and CDR2 is YSYEKL. The V end lost 4 bases, the J end lost 7 bases, and 11 bases lay between the germline ends. The CDR3 region has the DNA TGCGCCAGCAGCCCACTGACGGGGAATTCACCCCTCCACTTT. Amino acid sequence: CASSPLTGNSPLHF.

This clone showed up just once. The chain recombines TRBV9 with TRBJ2-1, with a tentative D call TRBD2 (7 bases). The V end lost 3 bases, the J end lost 3 bases, and 16 bases lay between the germline ends. This CDR3 region has 16 residues. Per germline, CDR1 SGDLS and CDR2 YYNGEE. CDR3 coding DNA: TGTGCCAGCAGCGGTAGTGCGGGGGCGAACTACAATGAGCAGTTCTTC. Translation: CASSGSAGANYNEQFF.

The gene calls are TRBV5-8 and TRBJ2-5, with unresolved D. The CDR3 has 12 amino acids. Deletions cut 1 base from V and 4 bases from J, with 5 bases between. Germline assignment: CDR1 SGHTS and CDR2 YDEGEE. Written as DNA, the CDR3 is TGTGCCAGCAGCTTGAGGGCAGAGACCCAGTACTTC. Residues: CASSLRAETQYF. The full variable domain, with the rest looked up from reference TRBV5-8 and TRBJ2-5, is EAGVTQSPTHLIKTRGQQATLRCSPISGHTSVYWYQQALGLGLQFLLWYDEGEERNRGNFPPRFSGRQFPNYSSELNVNALELEDSALYLCASSLRAETQYFGPGTRLLVL.

V and J are TRBV5-6 and TRBJ2-3; possible D gene TRBD2, 5 bases. The CDR3 runs 13 residues. Germline values: CDR1 SGHDT, CDR2 YYEEEE. V was pared by 0 bases and J by 8 bases, with 10 bases between. The CDR3 bases are TGTGCCAGCAGCTTGGGAGGGTCGGGTACGCAGTATTTT. Its protein product is CASSLGGSGTQYF.

This clone was seen a few times. The V and J genes are TRBV30 and TRBJ1-6; the D is unclear. V shed 5 bases and J shed 9 bases, with 17 bases lying between them. This CDR3 is built from 14 residues. Per the germline V gene, CDR1 is GTSNPN and CDR2 is SVGIG (reference sequence). As DNA, the CDR3 is TGTGCCTGGGGGCCCCATAATCCTGGTTCACCCCTCCACTTT. It codes for CAWGPHNPGSPLHF.

This clone was recorded a few times. The gene calls are TRBV2 and TRBJ2-7, with 7 bases aligning to TRBD2. The CDR3 is 15 residues long. In germline, CDR1 is SNHLY, CDR2 FYNNEI. The V segment lost 2 bases and the J segment 6 bases; nucleotides outside the gene matches: 10. The CDR3 spells CASSEWRAGPFEQYF. Written as DNA, the CDR3 is TGTGCCAGCAGTGAATGGCGAGCGGGGCCTTTCGAGCAGTACTTC.

The chain has TRBV6-5 and TRBJ2-7, with D possibly matching TRBD1 (5 bases). The V gene lost 0 bases and the J gene lost 3 bases, with 12 bases spanning the gap. Germline CDR1 reads MNHEY; CDR2 reads SVGAGI. CDR3 length: 15 residues. CDR3 protein: CASSYSRQGRYEQYF. The CDR3 coding sequence is TGTGCCAGCAGTTACTCGCGGCAGGGCCGCTACGAGCAGTACTTC.

This rearrangement joins TRBV4-1 to TRBJ2-2; either TRBD1 or TRBD2 may fit D (5 bases each). The CDR3 length is 18 residues. From germline, CDR1 is MGHRA and CDR2 YSYEKL. Deletions cut 4 bases from V and 5 bases from J, with 23 bases between. The CDR3 DNA is TGCGCCAGCAGCCTCCTCCCACTCCGGGACGGCGAAACCGGGGAGCTGTTTTTT. Amino acid sequence: CASSLLPLRDGETGELFF.

The chain employs TRBV6-1 and TRBJ2-7; 8 positions agree with TRBD2. Per the germline V gene, CDR1 is MNHNS and CDR2 is SASEGT. The CDR3 totals 14 residues. Unmatched junction bases numbered 9, after V lost 9 bases and J lost 2 bases. Here the CDR3 reads CASGRGGGPYEQYF. CDR3 nucleotide sequence: TGTGCCAGTGGTCGGGGGGGAGGCCCCTACGAGCAGTACTTC.

This clone was detected only a few times. The rearrangement links TRBV5-4 to TRBJ2-7; D is uncertain. The germline V and J ends were trimmed by 6 bases and 7 bases, with 20 bases remaining between them. The CDR3 length is 14 residues. Germline values: CDR1 SGHNT, CDR2 YYREEE (reference sequence). The CDR3 sequence is CASNEAESLGEQYF. CDR3 bases: TGTGCCAGCAACGAAGCAGAGTCTTTGGGGGAGCAGTACTTC.

The chain is built from TRBV18 and TRBJ2-7; possibly TRBD2 for D (5 bases). The CDR3 loop spans 13 amino acids. The V gene lost 6 bases and the J gene lost 5 bases, with 14 bases spanning the gap. Germline CDR1 reads KGHSH; CDR2 reads LQKENI. CDR3: CASSATTGNEQYF. The DNA for the CDR3 is TGTGCCAGCTCCGCAACGACGGGGAACGAGCAGTACTTC. Complete variable domain (other parts from reference TRBV18 and TRBJ2-7): NAGVMQNPRHLVRRRGQEARLRCSPMKGHSHVYWYRQLPEEGLKFMVYLQKENIIDESGMPKERFSAEFPKEGPSILRIQQVVRGDSAAYFCASSATTGNEQYFGPGTRLTVT.

This clone was observed a few times. CDR3 sequence: CASSIQRDQPQHF. The CDR3 DNA is TGTGCCAGTAGTATCCAGAGGGATCAGCCCCAGCATTTT. This chain uses TRBV19 with TRBJ1-5; D not resolved. This CDR3 has 13 amino acids. Looked up from germline, CDR1 is LNHDA and CDR2 is SQIVND (reference sequence). Trimming left V 3 bases short and J 5 bases short, with 8 bases between.

The chain joins TRBV30 to TRBJ1-3; 8 bases are a match to TRBD1. The CDR3 sequence is 15 residues long. V was clipped by 0 bases and J by 2 bases; unmatched bases: 3. Looked up from germline, CDR1 is GTSNPN and CDR2 is SVGIG (reference sequence). The CDR3 coding sequence is TGTGCCTGGAGTGTAGTCAGGGGGCCTGGAAACACCATATATTTT. Protein sequence: CAWSVVRGPGNTIYF.